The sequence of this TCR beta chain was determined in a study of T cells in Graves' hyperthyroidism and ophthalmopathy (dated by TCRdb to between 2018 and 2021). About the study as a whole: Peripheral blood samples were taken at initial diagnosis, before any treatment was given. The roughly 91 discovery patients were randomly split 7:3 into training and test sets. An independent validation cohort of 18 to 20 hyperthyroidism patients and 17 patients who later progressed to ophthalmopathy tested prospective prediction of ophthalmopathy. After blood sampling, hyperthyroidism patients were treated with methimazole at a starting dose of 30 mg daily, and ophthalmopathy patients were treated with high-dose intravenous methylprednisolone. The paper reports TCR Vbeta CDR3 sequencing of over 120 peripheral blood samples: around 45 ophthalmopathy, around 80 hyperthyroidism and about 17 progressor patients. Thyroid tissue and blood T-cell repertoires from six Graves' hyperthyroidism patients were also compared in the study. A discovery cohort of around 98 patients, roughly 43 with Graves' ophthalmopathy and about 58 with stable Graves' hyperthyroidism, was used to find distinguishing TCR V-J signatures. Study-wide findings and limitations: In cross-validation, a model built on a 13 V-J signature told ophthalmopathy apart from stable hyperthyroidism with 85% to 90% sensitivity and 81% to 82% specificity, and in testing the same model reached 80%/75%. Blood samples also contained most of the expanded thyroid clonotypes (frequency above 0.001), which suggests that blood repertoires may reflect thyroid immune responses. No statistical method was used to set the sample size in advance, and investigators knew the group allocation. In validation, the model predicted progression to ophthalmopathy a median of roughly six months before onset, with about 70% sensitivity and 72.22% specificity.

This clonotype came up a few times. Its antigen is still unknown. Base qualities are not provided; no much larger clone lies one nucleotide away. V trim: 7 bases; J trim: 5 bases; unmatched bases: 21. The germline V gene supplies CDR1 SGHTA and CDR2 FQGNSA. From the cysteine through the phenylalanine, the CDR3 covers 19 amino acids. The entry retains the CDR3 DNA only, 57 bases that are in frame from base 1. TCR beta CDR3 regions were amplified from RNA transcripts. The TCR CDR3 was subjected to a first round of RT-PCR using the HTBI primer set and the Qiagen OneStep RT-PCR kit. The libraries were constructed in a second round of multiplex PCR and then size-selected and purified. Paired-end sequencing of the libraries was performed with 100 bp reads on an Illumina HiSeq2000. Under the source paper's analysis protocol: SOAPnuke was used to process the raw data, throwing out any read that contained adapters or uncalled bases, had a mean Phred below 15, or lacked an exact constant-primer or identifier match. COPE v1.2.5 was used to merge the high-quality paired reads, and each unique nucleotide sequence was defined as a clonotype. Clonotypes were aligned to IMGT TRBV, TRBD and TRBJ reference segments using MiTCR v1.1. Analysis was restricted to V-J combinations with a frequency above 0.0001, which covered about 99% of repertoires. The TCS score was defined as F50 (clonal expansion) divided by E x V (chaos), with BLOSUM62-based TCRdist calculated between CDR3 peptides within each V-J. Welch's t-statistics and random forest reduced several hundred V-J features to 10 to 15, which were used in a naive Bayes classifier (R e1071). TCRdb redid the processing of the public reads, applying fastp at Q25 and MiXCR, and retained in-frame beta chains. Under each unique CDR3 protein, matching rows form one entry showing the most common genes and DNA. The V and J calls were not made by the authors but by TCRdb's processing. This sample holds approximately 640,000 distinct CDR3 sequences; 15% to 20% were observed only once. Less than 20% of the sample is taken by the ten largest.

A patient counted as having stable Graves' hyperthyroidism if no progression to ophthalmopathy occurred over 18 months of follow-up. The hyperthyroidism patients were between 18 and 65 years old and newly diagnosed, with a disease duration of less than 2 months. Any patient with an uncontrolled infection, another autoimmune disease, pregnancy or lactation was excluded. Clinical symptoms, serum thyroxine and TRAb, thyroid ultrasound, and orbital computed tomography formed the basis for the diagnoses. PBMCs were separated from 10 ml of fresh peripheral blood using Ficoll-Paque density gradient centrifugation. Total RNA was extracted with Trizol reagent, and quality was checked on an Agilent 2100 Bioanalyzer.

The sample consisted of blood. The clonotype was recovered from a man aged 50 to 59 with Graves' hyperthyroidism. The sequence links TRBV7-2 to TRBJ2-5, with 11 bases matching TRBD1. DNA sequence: TGTGCCAGCAACCTATCGGGACAGGGGGGTCCCGCGATGGTGGAGACCCAGTACTTC. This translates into CASNLSGQGGPAMVETQYF.